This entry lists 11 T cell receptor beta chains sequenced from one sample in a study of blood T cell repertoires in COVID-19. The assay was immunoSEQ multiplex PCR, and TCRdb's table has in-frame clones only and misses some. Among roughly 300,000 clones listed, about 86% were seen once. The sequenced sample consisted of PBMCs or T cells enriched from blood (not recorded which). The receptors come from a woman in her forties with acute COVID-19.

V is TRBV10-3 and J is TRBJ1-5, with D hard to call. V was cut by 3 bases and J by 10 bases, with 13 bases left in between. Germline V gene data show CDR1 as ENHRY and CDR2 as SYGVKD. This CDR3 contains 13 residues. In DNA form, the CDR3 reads TGTGCCATCAGTGACAACAAAGGAGAACCCCAGCATTTT. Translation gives CAISDNKGEPQHF.

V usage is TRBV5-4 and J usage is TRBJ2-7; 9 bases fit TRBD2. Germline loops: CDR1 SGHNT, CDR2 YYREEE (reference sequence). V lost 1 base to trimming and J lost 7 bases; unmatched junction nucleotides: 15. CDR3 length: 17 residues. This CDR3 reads CASSLLASGDGLSEQYF. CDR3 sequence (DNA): TGTGCCAGCAGCTTGCTCGCTAGCGGGGACGGCCTGTCGGAGCAGTACTTC.

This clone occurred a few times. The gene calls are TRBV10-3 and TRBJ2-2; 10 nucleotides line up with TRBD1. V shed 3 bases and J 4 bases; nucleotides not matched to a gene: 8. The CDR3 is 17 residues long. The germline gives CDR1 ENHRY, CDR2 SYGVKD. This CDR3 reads CAISDPAGTGVTGELFF. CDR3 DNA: TGTGCCATCAGTGACCCTGCCGGGACAGGGGTCACCGGGGAGCTGTTTTTT.

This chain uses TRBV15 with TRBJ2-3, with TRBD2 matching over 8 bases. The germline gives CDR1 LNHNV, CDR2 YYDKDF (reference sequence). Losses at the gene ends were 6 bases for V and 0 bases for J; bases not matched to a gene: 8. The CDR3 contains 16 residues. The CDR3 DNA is TGTGCCACCAGTACCACGACTAGCGTTAGCACAGATACGCAGTATTTT. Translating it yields CATSTTTSVSTDTQYF.

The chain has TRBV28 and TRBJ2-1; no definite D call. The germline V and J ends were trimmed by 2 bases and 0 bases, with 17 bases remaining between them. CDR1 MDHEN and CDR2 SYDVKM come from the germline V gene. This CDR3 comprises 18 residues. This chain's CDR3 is CASSLVLGGSSSYNEQFF. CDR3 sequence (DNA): TGTGCCAGCAGTTTAGTCTTGGGTGGGTCTAGCTCCTACAATGAGCAGTTCTTC.

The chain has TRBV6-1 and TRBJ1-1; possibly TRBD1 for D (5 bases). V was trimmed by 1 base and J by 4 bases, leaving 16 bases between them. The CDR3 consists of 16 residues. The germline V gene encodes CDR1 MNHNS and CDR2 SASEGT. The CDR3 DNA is TGTGCCAGCAGTGAAGGTCGATGGGGGGAGTCCACTGAAGCTTTCTTT. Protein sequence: CASSEGRWGESTEAFF.

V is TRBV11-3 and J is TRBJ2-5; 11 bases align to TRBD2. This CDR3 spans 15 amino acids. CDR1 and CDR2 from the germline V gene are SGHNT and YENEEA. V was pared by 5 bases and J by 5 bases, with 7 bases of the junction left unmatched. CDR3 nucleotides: TGTGCCAGCAGCATTAGCGGGGGGGCCGATGAGACCCAGTACTTC. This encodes CASSISGGADETQYF.

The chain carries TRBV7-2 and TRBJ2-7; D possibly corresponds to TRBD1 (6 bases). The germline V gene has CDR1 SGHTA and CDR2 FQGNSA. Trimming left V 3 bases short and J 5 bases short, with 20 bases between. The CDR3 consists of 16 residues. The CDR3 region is CASSLRDYRARNEQYF. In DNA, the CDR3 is TGTGCCAGCAGCTTGAGAGATTACAGGGCGCGGAACGAGCAGTACTTC.

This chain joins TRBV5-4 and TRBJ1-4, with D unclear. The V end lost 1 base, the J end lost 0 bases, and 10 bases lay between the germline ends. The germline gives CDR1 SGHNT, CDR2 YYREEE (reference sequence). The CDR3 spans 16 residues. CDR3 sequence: CASSLFSGATNEKLFF. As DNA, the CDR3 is TGTGCCAGCAGCTTGTTCTCGGGAGCAACTAATGAAAAACTGTTTTTT.

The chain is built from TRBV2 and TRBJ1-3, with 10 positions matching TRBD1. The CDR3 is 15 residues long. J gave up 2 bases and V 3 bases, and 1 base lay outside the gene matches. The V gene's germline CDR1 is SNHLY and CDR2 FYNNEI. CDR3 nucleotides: TGTGCCAGCAGTGAGACAGGGGGCGCTGGAAACACCATATATTTT. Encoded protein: CASSETGGAGNTIYF.

The CDR3, as DNA: TGTGCCAGCGGACCCCAGGGGGAGCCCTTTTCACCCCTCCACTTT. This codes for CASGPQGEPFSPLHF. The chain couples TRBV28 to TRBJ1-6; 7 positions match TRBD1. Trimming cost V 8 bases and J 9 bases; bases outside gene matches: 13. This CDR3 comprises 15 residues. The V gene's germline CDR1 is MDHEN and CDR2 SYDVKM.